The 25 T cell receptor beta chains below were found in one sample sequenced in a study of shared clonotypes between healthy human individuals. Assay: immunoSEQ multiplex PCR; the TCRdb copy retains only in-frame clones and omits some. The table lists under 2.5 million clones, 85% to 95% of them singletons, with 0.37% in the top ten. Sequenced: naive CD4+ T cells from PBMCs. Stated subset: CD45RA+ positively selected. These receptors all come from a man between 18 and 35 years old in good health. Some clones in this sample may be carry-over from other donors' samples.

This clone was seen only once. The chain uses TRBV6-5 and TRBJ2-1; perhaps D is TRBD1 or TRBD2 (5 bases each). V was cut by 5 bases and J by 9 bases, with 8 bases left in between. Germline CDR1 MNHEY, CDR2 SVGAGI. The CDR3 sequence is 11 residues long. Here the CDR3 reads CASSAGGEQFF. Written as DNA, the CDR3 is TGTGCCAGCAGTGCTGGGGGTGAGCAGTTCTTC.

In nucleotides, the CDR3 is TGTGCCAGCAGCCCTCGGGCAGGCCTCGGGGAGACCCAGTACTTC. It yields the protein CASSPRAGLGETQYF. The chain is built from TRBV6-5 and TRBJ2-5; unclear D gene. The V and J ends lost 6 bases and 5 bases respectively, with 19 bases between them. The germline V gene encodes CDR1 MNHEY and CDR2 SVGAGI. The CDR3 sequence is 15 residues long.

The chain carries TRBV19 and TRBJ2-1; 9 bases map to TRBD2. Trimming removed 6 bases from V and 6 bases from J; junction bases left unmatched: 12. The CDR3 length is 16 residues. The germline V gene encodes CDR1 LNHDA and CDR2 SQIVND (reference sequence). The CDR3 sequence: CASSRVAGEVGNEQFF. DNA for the CDR3: TGTGCCAGTAGCAGAGTAGCGGGGGAGGTCGGCAATGAGCAGTTCTTC. Drawing the rest from reference TRBV19 and TRBJ2-1, the complete variable domain is DGGITQSPKYLFRKEGQNVTLSCEQNLNHDAMYWYRQDPGQGLRLIYYSQIVNDFQKGDIAEGYSVSREKKESFPLTVTSAQKNPTAFYLCASSRVAGEVGNEQFFGPGTRLTVL.

The chain has TRBV4-1 and TRBJ1-4, with 8 bases identical to TRBD1. The CDR3 length is 13 residues. The trim removed 6 bases at V and 8 bases at J, leaving 5 bases unmatched. Germline loops: CDR1 MGHRA, CDR2 YSYEKL. CDR3 DNA: TGCGCCAGCAGTCGGACAGGGAGGGAAAAACTGTTTTTT. This sequence encodes CASSRTGREKLFF.

The V and J genes are TRBV18 and TRBJ1-1; 7 bases agree with TRBD1. With 4 bases clipped from V and 2 bases from J, the junction kept 4 bases outside the gene matches. The CDR3 is 14 residues long. The germline V gene encodes CDR1 KGHSH and CDR2 LQKENI. The CDR3 DNA is TGTGCCAGCTCACGAGGGGGCTTAAACACTGAAGCTTTCTTT. The encoded protein is CASSRGGLNTEAFF.

The chain has TRBV28 and TRBJ1-1; 8 positions match TRBD1. The CDR3 spans 15 residues. V lost 3 bases and J lost 3; bases outside the gene matches: 6. Germline lookup yields CDR1 MDHEN and CDR2 SYDVKM. This chain's CDR3 is CASSLRNRGDTEAFF. The CDR3 DNA reads as TGTGCCAGCAGTTTGAGGAACAGGGGGGACACTGAAGCTTTCTTT.

This clone is a singleton in its sample. V and J are TRBV28 and TRBJ1-2; D remains unclear. The germline CDR1 and CDR2 sequences are MDHEN and SYDVKM. There are 13 residues in the CDR3. V was trimmed by 6 bases and J by 4 bases, leaving 12 bases between them. The CDR3 nucleotides read TGTGCCAGCAGGCAAACAGCGTTCTATGGCTACACCTTC. Translated: CASRQTAFYGYTF.

The chain recombines TRBV29-1 with TRBJ2-5; D tentatively fits TRBD1 or TRBD2 (5 bases each). Between the trimmed V and J ends, which lost 4 bases and 1 base, there was a span of 10 bases. This CDR3 is 13 amino acids long. CDR1 is SQVTM, CDR2 ANQGSEA, per germline. The DNA of the CDR3 is TGCAGCGTTGTTCGGGGCAGCCAAGAGACCCAGTACTTC. It codes for CSVVRGSQETQYF.

The rearrangement joins TRBV11-2 to TRBJ2-3; TRBD2 aligns across 8 bases. V gave up 4 bases and J gave up 5 bases; unmatched junction bases: 2. Germline-derived CDR1 and CDR2 are SGHAT and FQNNGV. The CDR3 extends over 13 amino acids. The CDR3 DNA reads as TGTGCCAGCAGCTCCCTAGCGGGAGATACGCAGTATTTT. Translating it yields CASSSLAGDTQYF.

Only one count was recorded for this clone. This chain links TRBV30 with TRBJ1-2; D unclear. This CDR3 region has 14 residues. V was clipped by 0 bases and J by 5 bases, with 13 bases between them. Germline loops: CDR1 GTSNPN, CDR2 SVGIG (reference sequence). CDR3 DNA sequence: TGTGCCTGGAGTGTACCTGGGCCCGGATATGGCTACACCTTC. It codes for CAWSVPGPGYGYTF. The full variable domain, with the rest looked up from reference TRBV30 and TRBJ1-2, is SQTIHQWPATLVQPVGSPLSLECTVEGTSNPNLYWYRQAAGRGLQLLFYSVGIGQISSEVPQNLSASRPQDRQFILSSKKLLLSDSGFYLCAWSVPGPGYGYTFGSGTRLTVV.

This clone was picked up one time. The chain employs TRBV7-3 and TRBJ2-3; D gene unclear. V was clipped by 5 bases and J by 6 bases, with 12 bases between them. Germline V gives CDR1 SGHTA, CDR2 FQGTGA. This CDR3 has 13 residues. The CDR3 reads CASSPEALDTQYF. DNA for the CDR3: TGTGCCAGCAGCCCCGAGGCTCTCGATACGCAGTATTTT.

The V gene is TRBV11-2, the J gene TRBJ2-2; 7 bases are shared with TRBD2. Germline loops: CDR1 SGHAT, CDR2 FQNNGV. The CDR3 covers 18 residues. Trimming cost V 2 bases and J 2 bases; bases outside gene matches: 11. CDR3 in amino acids: CASSLQRAGLGNTGELFF. In nucleotides, the CDR3 is TGTGCCAGCAGCTTACAGAGGGCCGGACTAGGAAACACCGGGGAGCTGTTTTTT.

The DNA for the CDR3 is TGTGCCAGCAGCTTAGGGGTGGGACTAGCGGGAGACAATGAGCAGTTCTTC. This encodes CASSLGVGLAGDNEQFF. The genes are TRBV11-3 and TRBJ2-1, with 14 bases matching TRBD2. Germline V gives CDR1 SGHNT, CDR2 YENEEA. V shed 1 base, J shed 5 bases, and the junction held 4 bases outside the gene matches. The CDR3 sequence is 17 residues long.

To note about this clone: This specimen includes other DNA sequences encoding the same CDR3. The chain links TRBV18 to TRBJ2-7; TRBD1 aligns across 10 bases. J gave up 4 bases and V 3 bases, and 3 bases lay outside the gene matches. Germline-derived CDR1 and CDR2 are KGHSH and LQKENI. The CDR3 spans 14 residues. CDR3 amino acids: CASSPAGQGYEQYF. CDR3 DNA: TGTGCCAGCTCACCGGCGGGACAGGGGTACGAGCAGTACTTC.

V usage is TRBV7-2 and J usage is TRBJ1-5; D ambiguous. This CDR3 spans 13 amino acids. Trimming removed 5 bases at V and 7 bases at J, with 12 bases between. The V gene's germline CDR1 is SGHTA and CDR2 FQGNSA. CDR3 coding DNA: TGTGCCAGCAGCCAACATCCCGACCAGCCCCAGCATTTT. This encodes CASSQHPDQPQHF.

The rearrangement uses TRBV11-1 and TRBJ2-5; TRBD2 aligns across 8 bases. The trim removed 5 bases at V and 1 base at J, leaving 9 bases unmatched. Per the germline V gene, CDR1 is SGHAT and CDR2 is FQDESV (reference sequence). CDR3 length: 16 amino acids. The CDR3 nucleotides read TGTGCCAGCAGCCCGGGGGGGCGGGAGTCCCAAGAGACCCAGTACTTC. Translated: CASSPGGRESQETQYF. Filled out from reference TRBV11-1 and TRBJ2-5, the complete variable domain reads EAEVAQSPRYKITEKSQAVAFWCDPISGHATLYWYRQILGQGPELLVQFQDESVVDDSQLPKDRFSAERLKGVDSTLKIQPAELGDSAMYLCASSPGGRESQETQYFGPGTRLLVL.

This clone was counted once. The chain has TRBV10-3 and TRBJ2-2; the D is unclear. Trimming removed 6 bases from V and 4 bases from J, with 15 bases in between. The CDR3 length is 15 residues. CDR1 ENHRY and CDR2 SYGVKD come from the germline V gene. CDR3 in DNA: TGTGCCATCAGCGCATGGACGCCCGCCACCGGGGAGCTGTTTTTT. Protein sequence: CAISAWTPATGELFF.

CDR3 residues: CASSPRASGIEQYF. DNA for the CDR3: TGTGCCAGCAGCCCCCGGGCTAGCGGGATAGAGCAGTACTTC. The chain joins TRBV7-2 to TRBJ2-7; 9 positions agree with TRBD2. V gave up 5 bases and J gave up 7 bases; unmatched junction bases: 9. The CDR3 has 14 amino acids. CDR1 and CDR2 from the germline V gene are SGHTA and FQGNSA.

Only one count was recorded for this clone. Here the CDR3 reads CASSSRTTRPDTQYF. CDR3 coding DNA: TGTGCCAGCAGTTCCCGGACTACCCGCCCAGATACGCAGTATTTT. This rearrangement joins TRBV6-5 to TRBJ2-3; a weak D match, TRBD2 (6 bases). Germline lookup yields CDR1 MNHEY and CDR2 SVGAGI. V was trimmed by 4 bases and J by 4 bases, leaving 15 bases between them. This CDR3 is 15 amino acids long.

For this clone: Distinct nucleotide sequences in the sample also encode this CDR3. The J gene is TRBJ2-5, the V gene TRBV9; 9 bases line up with TRBD2. Unmatched junction bases numbered 0, after V lost 1 base and J lost 5 bases. CDR3 length: 13 residues. Germline assignment: CDR1 SGDLS and CDR2 YYNGEE. CDR3 DNA: TGTGCCAGCAGCGTACTAGCGGGGGAGACCCAGTACTTC. It codes for CASSVLAGETQYF.

The V and J genes are TRBV7-3 and TRBJ2-7; a weak D match, TRBD2 (7 bases). Looked up from germline, CDR1 is SGHTA and CDR2 is FQGTGA. The CDR3 extends over 13 amino acids. V lost 5 bases to trimming and J lost 5 bases, with 13 bases between them. DNA of the CDR3: TGTGCCAGCAGCCCTACGGGGGGCGACGAGCAGTACTTC. Protein product: CASSPTGGDEQYF.

The chain recombines TRBV30 with TRBJ1-5, with D hard to call. The CDR3 sequence is 13 residues long. Trimming removed 2 bases from V and 5 bases from J, with 10 bases in between. Germline V CDR1 and CDR2: GTSNPN, SVGIG (reference sequence). The CDR3 here is CAWSSQPHQPQHF. In DNA, the CDR3 is TGTGCCTGGAGTTCACAGCCACATCAGCCCCAGCATTTT.

V is TRBV5-6 and J is TRBJ2-2, with D unclear. Trimming pared 6 bases from V and 0 bases from J, leaving 15 bases between. From germline, CDR1 is SGHDT and CDR2 YYEEEE. There are 16 residues in the CDR3. The CDR3 nucleotides read TGTGCCAGCACGATGAGTTCGCCTGCGAACACCGGGGAGCTGTTTTTT. It yields the protein CASTMSSPANTGELFF.

J is TRBJ1-1 and V is TRBV9; a possible D gene is TRBD1 (5 bases). V lost 3 bases to trimming and J lost 11 bases, with 32 bases between them. Germline-derived CDR1 and CDR2 are SGDLS and YYNGEE. The CDR3 is 18 residues long. CDR3 in DNA: TGTGCCAGCAGCGAGAGGGGTCTGTCGGCAGGGCCTTCGGAGCCGGCTTTCTTT. Its translation is CASSERGLSAGPSEPAFF.

The chain is built from TRBV4-3 and TRBJ2-1; maybe TRBD1 (6 bases). From germline, CDR1 is LGHNA and CDR2 YSLEER. V lost 4 bases and J 6 bases, leaving 10 bases between the germline ends. CDR3 size: 13 residues. As DNA, the CDR3 is TGCGCCAGCAGCCGACAGGTTTTCAATGAGCAGTTCTTC. Protein: CASSRQVFNEQFF.